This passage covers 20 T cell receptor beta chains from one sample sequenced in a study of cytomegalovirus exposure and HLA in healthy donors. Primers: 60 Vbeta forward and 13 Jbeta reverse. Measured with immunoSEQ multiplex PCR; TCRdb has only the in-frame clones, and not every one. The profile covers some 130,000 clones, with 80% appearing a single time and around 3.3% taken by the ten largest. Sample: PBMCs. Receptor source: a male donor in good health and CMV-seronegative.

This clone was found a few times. The CDR3 DNA follows: TGTGCCAGTAGTCTTGGGGGGACCCCCTCCTACGAGCAGTACTTC. This codes for CASSLGGTPSYEQYF. The genes are TRBV19 and TRBJ2-7; tentative D call: TRBD2 (6 bases). Germline V lookup: CDR1 LNHDA, CDR2 SQIVND (reference sequence). The CDR3 totals 15 residues. The ends were cut back, 5 bases at V and 0 bases at J, with 14 bases in the middle.

CDR3 nucleotide sequence: TGCGCCAGCATTACGGGGGGGCTCGGAGAAGCTTTCTTT. This translates into CASITGGLGEAFF. The chain carries TRBV10-2 and TRBJ1-1; maybe TRBD1 (6 bases). The CDR3 runs to 13 residues. The V end lost 7 bases, the J end lost 8 bases, and 17 bases lay between the germline ends. From germline, CDR1 is WSHSY and CDR2 SAAADI.

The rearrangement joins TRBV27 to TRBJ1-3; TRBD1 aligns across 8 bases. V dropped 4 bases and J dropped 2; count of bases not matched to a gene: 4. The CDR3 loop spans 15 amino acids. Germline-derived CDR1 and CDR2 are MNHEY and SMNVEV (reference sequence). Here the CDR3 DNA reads TGTGCCAGCAGTTGGGGGACAGGTGCTGGAAACACCATATATTTT. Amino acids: CASSWGTGAGNTIYF.

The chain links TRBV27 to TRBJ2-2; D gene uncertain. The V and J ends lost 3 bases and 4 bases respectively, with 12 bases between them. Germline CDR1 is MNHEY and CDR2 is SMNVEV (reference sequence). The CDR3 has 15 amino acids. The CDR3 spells CASSFQDWRTGELFF. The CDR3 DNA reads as TGTGCCAGCAGTTTTCAGGATTGGCGCACCGGGGAGCTGTTTTTT.

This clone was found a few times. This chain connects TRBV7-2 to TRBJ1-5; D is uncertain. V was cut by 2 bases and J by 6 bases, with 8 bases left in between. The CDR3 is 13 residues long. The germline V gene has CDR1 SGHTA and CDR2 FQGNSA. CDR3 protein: CASSLIGFQPQHF. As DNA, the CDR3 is TGTGCCAGCAGCTTAATCGGGTTTCAGCCCCAGCATTTT.

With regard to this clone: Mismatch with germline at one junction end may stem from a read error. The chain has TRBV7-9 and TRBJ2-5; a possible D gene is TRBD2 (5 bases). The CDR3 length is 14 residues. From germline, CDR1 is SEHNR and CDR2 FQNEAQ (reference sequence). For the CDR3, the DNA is TGTTCCAGCAGCCTACTCCGGGGCCAAGAGACCCAGTACTTC. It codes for CSSSLLRGQETQYF.

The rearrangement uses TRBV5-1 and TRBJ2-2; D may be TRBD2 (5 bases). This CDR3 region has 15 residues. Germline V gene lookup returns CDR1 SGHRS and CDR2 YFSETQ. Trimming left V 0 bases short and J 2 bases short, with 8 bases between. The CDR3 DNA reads TGCGCCAGCAGCTTGGGGCTAGCCAACACCGGGGAGCTGTTTTTT. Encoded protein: CASSLGLANTGELFF. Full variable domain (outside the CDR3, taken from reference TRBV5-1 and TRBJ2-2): KAGVTQTPRYLIKTRGQQVTLSCSPISGHRSVSWYQQTPGQGLQFLFEYFSETQRNKGNFPGRFSGRQFSNSRSEMNVSTLELGDSALYLCASSLGLANTGELFFGEGSRLTVL.

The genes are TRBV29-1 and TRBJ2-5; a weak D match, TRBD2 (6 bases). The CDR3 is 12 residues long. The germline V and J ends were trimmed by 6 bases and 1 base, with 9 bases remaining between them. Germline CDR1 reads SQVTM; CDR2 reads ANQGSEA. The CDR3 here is CSVKRAQETQYF. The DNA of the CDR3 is TGCAGCGTAAAGCGGGCCCAAGAGACCCAGTACTTC.

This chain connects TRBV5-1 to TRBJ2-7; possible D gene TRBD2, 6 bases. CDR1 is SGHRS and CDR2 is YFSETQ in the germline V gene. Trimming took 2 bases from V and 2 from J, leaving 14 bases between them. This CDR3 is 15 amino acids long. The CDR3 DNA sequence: TGCGCCAGCAGCTTTAGTCTAGCGACCACCTACGAGCAGTACTTC. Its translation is CASSFSLATTYEQYF. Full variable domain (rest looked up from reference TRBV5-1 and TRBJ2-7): KAGVTQTPRYLIKTRGQQVTLSCSPISGHRSVSWYQQTPGQGLQFLFEYFSETQRNKGNFPGRFSGRQFSNSRSEMNVSTLELGDSALYLCASSFSLATTYEQYFGPGTRLTVT.

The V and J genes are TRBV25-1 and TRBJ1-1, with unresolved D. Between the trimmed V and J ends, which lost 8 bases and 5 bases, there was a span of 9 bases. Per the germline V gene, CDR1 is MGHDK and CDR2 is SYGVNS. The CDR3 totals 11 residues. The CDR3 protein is CASSVSTEAFF. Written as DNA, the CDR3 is TGTGCCAGCTCCGTCTCGACTGAAGCTTTCTTT.

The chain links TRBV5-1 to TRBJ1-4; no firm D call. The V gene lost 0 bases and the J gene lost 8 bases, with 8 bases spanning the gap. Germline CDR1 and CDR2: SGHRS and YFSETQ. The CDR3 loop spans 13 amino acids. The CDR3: CASSLVMREKLFF. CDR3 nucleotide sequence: TGCGCCAGCAGCTTGGTAATGCGCGAAAAACTGTTTTTT.

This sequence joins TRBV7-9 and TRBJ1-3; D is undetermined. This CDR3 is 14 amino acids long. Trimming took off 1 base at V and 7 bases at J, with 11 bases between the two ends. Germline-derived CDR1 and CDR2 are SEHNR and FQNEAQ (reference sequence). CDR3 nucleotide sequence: TGTGCCAGCAGCTTAGGGGGTGCGGGGAACACCATATATTTT. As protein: CASSLGGAGNTIYF.

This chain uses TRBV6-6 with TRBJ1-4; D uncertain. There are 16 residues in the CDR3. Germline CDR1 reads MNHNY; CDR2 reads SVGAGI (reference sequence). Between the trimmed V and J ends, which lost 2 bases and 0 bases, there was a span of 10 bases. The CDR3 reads CASSYGQFATNEKLFF. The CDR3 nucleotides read TGTGCCAGCAGTTACGGGCAGTTTGCAACTAATGAAAAACTGTTTTTT.

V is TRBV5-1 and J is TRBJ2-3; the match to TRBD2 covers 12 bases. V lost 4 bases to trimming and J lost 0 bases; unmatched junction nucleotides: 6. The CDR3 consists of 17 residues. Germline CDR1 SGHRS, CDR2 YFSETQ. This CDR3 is CASSPWTSGTSTDTQYF. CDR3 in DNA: TGCGCCAGCAGCCCCTGGACTAGCGGGACTAGCACAGATACGCAGTATTTT. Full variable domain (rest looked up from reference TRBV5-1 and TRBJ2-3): KAGVTQTPRYLIKTRGQQVTLSCSPISGHRSVSWYQQTPGQGLQFLFEYFSETQRNKGNFPGRFSGRQFSNSRSEMNVSTLELGDSALYLCASSPWTSGTSTDTQYFGPGTRLTVL.

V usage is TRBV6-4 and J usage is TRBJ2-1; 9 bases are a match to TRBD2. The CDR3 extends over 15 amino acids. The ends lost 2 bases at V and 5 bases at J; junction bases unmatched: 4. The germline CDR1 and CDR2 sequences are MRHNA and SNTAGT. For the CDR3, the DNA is TGTGCCAGCAGTGACCAACTAGCGGGTAACAATGAGCAGTTCTTC. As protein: CASSDQLAGNNEQFF.

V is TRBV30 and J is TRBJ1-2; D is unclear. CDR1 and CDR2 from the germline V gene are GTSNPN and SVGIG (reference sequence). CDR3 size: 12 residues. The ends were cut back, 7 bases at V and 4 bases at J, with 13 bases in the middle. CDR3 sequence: CASWRETYGYTF. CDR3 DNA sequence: TGTGCCTCTTGGAGGGAGACCTATGGCTACACCTTC.

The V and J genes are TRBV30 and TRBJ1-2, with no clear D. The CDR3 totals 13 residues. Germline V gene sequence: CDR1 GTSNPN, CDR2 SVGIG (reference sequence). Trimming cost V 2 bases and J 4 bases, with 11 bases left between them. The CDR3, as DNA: TGTGCCTGGAGTCCAACAGTTTCCTATGGCTACACCTTC. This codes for CAWSPTVSYGYTF.

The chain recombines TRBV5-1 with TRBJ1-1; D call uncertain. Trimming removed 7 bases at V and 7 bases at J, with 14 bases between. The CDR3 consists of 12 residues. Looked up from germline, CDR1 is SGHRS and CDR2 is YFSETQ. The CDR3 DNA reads TGCGCCAGCCGCGGCGTACAAGATGAAGCTTTCTTT. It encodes CASRGVQDEAFF.

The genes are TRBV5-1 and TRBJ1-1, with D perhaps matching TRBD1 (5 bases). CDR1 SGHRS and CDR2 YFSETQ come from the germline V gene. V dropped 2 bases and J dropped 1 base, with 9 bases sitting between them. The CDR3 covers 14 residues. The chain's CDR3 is CASSFQGTNTEAFF. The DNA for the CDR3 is TGCGCCAGCAGCTTTCAGGGTACGAACACTGAAGCTTTCTTT.

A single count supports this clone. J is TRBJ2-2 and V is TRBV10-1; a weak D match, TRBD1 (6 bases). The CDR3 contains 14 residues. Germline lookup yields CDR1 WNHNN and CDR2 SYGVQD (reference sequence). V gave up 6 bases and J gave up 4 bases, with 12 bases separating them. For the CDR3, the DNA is TGCGCCAGCAGCAGAGACAGGTCCACCGGGGAGCTGTTTTTT. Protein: CASSRDRSTGELFF.